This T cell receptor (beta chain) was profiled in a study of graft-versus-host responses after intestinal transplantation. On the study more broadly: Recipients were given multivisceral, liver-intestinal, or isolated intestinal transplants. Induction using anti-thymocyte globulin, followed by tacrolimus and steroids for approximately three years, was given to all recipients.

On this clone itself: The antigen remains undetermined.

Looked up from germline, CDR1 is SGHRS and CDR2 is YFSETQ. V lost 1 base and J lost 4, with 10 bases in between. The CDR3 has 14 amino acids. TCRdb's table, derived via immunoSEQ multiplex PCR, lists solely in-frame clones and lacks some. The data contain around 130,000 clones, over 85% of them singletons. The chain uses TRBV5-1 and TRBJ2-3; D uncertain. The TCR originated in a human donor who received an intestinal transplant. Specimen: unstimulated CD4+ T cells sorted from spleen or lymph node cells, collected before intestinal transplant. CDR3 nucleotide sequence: TGCGCCAGCAGCTTGCCAGAAAACGCAGATACGCAGTATTTT. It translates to CASSLPENADTQYF. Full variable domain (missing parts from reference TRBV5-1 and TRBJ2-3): KAGVTQTPRYLIKTRGQQVTLSCSPISGHRSVSWYQQTPGQGLQFLFEYFSETQRNKGNFPGRFSGRQFSNSRSEMNVSTLELGDSALYLCASSLPENADTQYFGPGTRLTVL.